Shown below are 8 T cell receptor beta chains from a single sample sequenced in a study of T cells in Graves' hyperthyroidism and ophthalmopathy. Amplification of TCR beta CDR3 regions was performed using RNA transcripts as template. TCR CDR3 underwent first-round RT-PCR with the HTBI primer set. TCRdb reprocessed the multiplex PCR reads via MiXCR and lists one record per CDR3 protein. Found here are approximately 370,000 distinct CDR3 sequences, approximately 18% of them singletons; the top ten hold roughly a third. Material: blood. Source of these receptors: a young woman with Graves' hyperthyroidism that later progressed to Graves' ophthalmopathy.

This clonotype appeared many times. The V gene is TRBV3-1, the J gene TRBJ2-5; D gene ambiguous. Germline assignment: CDR1 LGHDT and CDR2 YNNKEL (reference sequence). The CDR3 contains 12 residues. Trimming took off 4 bases at V and 1 base at J, with 4 bases between the two ends. This chain's CDR3 is CASSPAQETQYF. DNA for the CDR3: TGTGCCAGCAGCCCGGCCCAAGAGACCCAGTACTTC.

This clonotype was seen repeatedly, ten times or more. J is TRBJ1-1 and V is TRBV19, with 11 positions matching TRBD1. Unmatched junction bases numbered 6, after V lost 7 bases and J lost 5 bases. This CDR3 has 14 residues. CDR1 is LNHDA and CDR2 is SQIVND in the germline V gene (reference sequence). CDR3 bases: TGTGCCAGTACCGGACAGGGGGCTGAAACTGAAGCTTTCTTT. As protein: CASTGQGAETEAFF.

V gene TRBV19 combines with J gene TRBJ1-6, with 9 bases identical to TRBD1. The junction had 11 bases not matched to a gene; V was cut back by 4 bases and J by 10 bases. The CDR3 runs to 16 residues. Germline CDR1 reads LNHDA; CDR2 reads SQIVND (reference sequence). The CDR3, as DNA: TGTGCCAGTAGTACGACGACAGGGGGGGGTCGGTCACCCCTCCACTTT. It translates to CASSTTTGGGRSPLHF.

The chain combines TRBV6-2 or TRBV6-3 with TRBJ1-6; perhaps TRBD1 as D (5 bases). CDR1 is MNHEY, CDR2 SVGEGT, per germline. V lost 5 bases and J lost 8, with 16 bases in between. The CDR3 is 15 residues long. The chain's CDR3 is CASSVDEGPHSPLHF. CDR3 DNA: TGTGCCAGCAGTGTGGACGAGGGACCCCATTCACCCCTCCACTTT.

The DNA for the CDR3 is TGTGCCAGCAGTCCCAGACTAGATTTCGGGCACGAGCAGTACTTC. Translation gives CASSPRLDFGHEQYF. The chain combines TRBV27 with TRBJ2-7; tentatively, D is TRBD2 (6 bases). Germline V CDR1 and CDR2: MNHEY, SMNVEV (reference sequence). The CDR3 length is 15 residues. The V end lost 5 bases, the J end lost 5 bases, and 19 bases lay between the germline ends.

This clonotype has at least ten counts. The chain employs TRBV20-1 and TRBJ2-7, with D hard to call. The CDR3 contains 13 residues. In germline, CDR1 is DFQATT, CDR2 SNEGSKA (reference sequence). V was clipped by 4 bases and J by 2 bases, with 12 bases between them. The CDR3 DNA follows: TGCAGTGCTAAACGCCAAGTCGCCTACGAGCAGTACTTC. Translating gives CSAKRQVAYEQYF.

This clonotype was seen at least ten times. The chain is built from TRBV20-1 and TRBJ2-1; D is perhaps TRBD2 (6 bases). The CDR3 sequence is 18 residues long. CDR1 is DFQATT and CDR2 is SNEGSKA in the germline V gene (reference sequence). V lost 3 bases, J lost 1 base, and 22 bases lay in between. CDR3 coding DNA: TGCAGTGCTAGGGGCGGGGAACGAGGCAGACGATCCTACAATGAGCAGTTCTTC. It codes for CSARGGERGRRSYNEQFF.

The chain combines TRBV6-1 with TRBJ1-6; a possible D gene is TRBD1 (5 bases). The V gene's germline CDR1 is MNHNS and CDR2 SASEGT. The CDR3 is 15 residues long. Trimming removed 3 bases from V and 5 bases from J, with 11 bases in between. In DNA, the CDR3 is TGTGCCAGCAGTGAGTACGACAGTAATAATTCACCCCTCCACTTT. Its protein product is CASSEYDSNNSPLHF.